These T cell receptor beta chains were read from a single sample in a study of response to subunit inactivated influenza vaccine. TCRdb analysed the RT-PCR reads with MiXCR anew, one entry per CDR3 protein. This sample has more than 200,000 distinct CDR3 sequences, with more than 10% found just once. Material: non-naive T cells sorted from PBMCs, obtained around 15 days before vaccination. The receptors were gathered from a man aged 45 to 65 who received an inactivated influenza vaccine. The CDR3 runs from the conserved cysteine through the conserved F or W. The D gene is left open where the match is weak. Clone size is given for some rows only: seen once, a few or many times, or a class if the clone is expanded.

TRBJ2-2 TRBD1 many TRBV5-1 CASSKTGDLSGELFF TGCGCCAGCAGCAAGACAGGGGATTTATCCGGGGAGCTGTTTTTT
TRBJ1-1 NA many TRBV29-1 CSVEVGTLNTEAFF TGCAGCGTTGAAGTGGGGACACTGAACACTGAAGCTTTCTTT
TRBJ2-5 TRBD2 NA TRBV5-1 CASSLSLAGREETQYF TGCGCCAGCAGCTTGAGCCTAGCGGGAAGGGAGGAGACCCAGTACTTC
TRBJ2-7 NA few TRBV20-1 CSARDPRAGHPYEQYF TGCAGTGCTAGGGACCCCAGAGCGGGACACCCCTACGAGCAGTACTTC
TRBJ2-1 NA many TRBV12-3/TRBV12-4 CASSPALNEQFF TGTGCCAGCAGTCCCGCGTTGAATGAGCAGTTCTTC
TRBJ2-1 TRBD2 few TRBV20-1 CSASDRPSGSSVNEQFF TGCAGTGCTTCCGACCGGCCTAGCGGGAGCTCTGTAAATGAGCAGTTCTTC
TRBJ1-1 NA many TRBV11-1 CASSRTGVNTEAFF TGTGCCAGCAGCCGGACGGGGGTGAACACTGAAGCTTTCTTT
TRBJ2-1 TRBD2 few TRBV20-1 CSARDLGGSVYNEQFF TGCAGTGCTAGAGATCTCGGCGGGAGCGTCTACAATGAGCAGTTCTTC
TRBJ2-5 NA NA TRBV3-1 CASSQDLGVSKETQYF TGTGCCAGCAGCCAAGATTTGGGTGTATCCAAAGAGACCCAGTACTTC
TRBJ2-1 NA few TRBV20-1 CSARRSKRLYNEQFF TGCAGTGCTAGGAGGAGCAAGCGGCTCTACAATGAGCAGTTCTTC
TRBJ2-1 TRBD2 NA TRBV6-5 CASSYQPVAGGRNEQFF TGTGCCAGCAGTTACCAGCCCGTAGCGGGAGGGCGCAATGAGCAGTTCTTC
TRBJ2-7 TRBD1 many TRBV3-1 CASSHRDRDGEQYF TGTGCCAGCAGCCACCGGGACAGGGATGGAGAGCAGTACTTC
TRBJ1-2 TRBD1 few TRBV20-1 CSARDRDRGSGGYTF TGCAGTGCTAGAGATAGGGACAGGGGATCTGGTGGCTACACCTTC
TRBJ1-2 NA NA TRBV4-1 CASSQGQEAGGYTF TGCGCCAGCAGCCAAGGGCAGGAAGCGGGTGGCTACACCTTC
TRBJ2-5 NA NA TRBV11-2 CASSFRWLETQYF TGTGCCAGCAGCTTTAGATGGTTGGAGACCCAGTACTTC
TRBJ2-7 NA NA TRBV11-2 CASSLGTYSYEQYF TGTGCCAGCAGCCTAGGGACATATTCCTACGAGCAGTACTTC
TRBJ1-2 NA NA TRBV29-1 CSVDPIRGRHGYTF TGCAGCGTTGACCCTATTCGGGGAAGGCATGGCTACACCTTC
TRBJ2-5 TRBD2 few TRBV10-2 CASSDATFGLAGRETQYF TGCGCCAGCAGTGATGCGACCTTTGGGCTAGCGGGGAGAGAGACCCAGTACTTC
TRBJ1-1 NA many TRBV19 CASSYSSEAFF TGTGCCAGTAGTTACAGCTCTGAAGCTTTCTTT
TRBJ2-3 NA many TRBV5-1 CASRTGPDDTQYF TGCGCCAGCAGAACCGGCCCAGATGATACGCAGTATTTT